The rows below give T cell receptor beta chains drawn from one sample of a study of blood T cell repertoires in COVID-19. Method: immunoSEQ multiplex PCR; TCRdb's copy keeps in-frame clones and lacks some. The table lists approximately 350,000 clones, over 70% of them singletons. Sequencing input: peripheral blood. The origin of the receptors is a man aged 30 to 45 with active or convalescent COVID-19. Each CDR3 is given with its conserved first and last residue. The order of the fields is D gene, J gene, V gene, CDR3 protein, CDR3 DNA. The D gene is left open where the match is weak.

NA | TRBJ2-2 | TRBV3-1/TRBV3-2 | CASSQATGELFF | TGTGCCAGCAGCCAAGCAACCGGGGAGCTGTTTTTT
NA | TRBJ1-3 | TRBV30 | CAWSVLSGNTIYF | TGTGCCTGGAGTGTACTCTCTGGAAACACCATATATTTT
NA | TRBJ2-7 | TRBV7-8 | CASSLRLAGAYEQYF | TGTGCCAGCAGCTTAAGGCTAGCAGGCGCCTACGAGCAGTACTTC
TRBD2 | TRBJ2-4 | TRBV15 | CATSRDRLAGNIQYF | TGTGCCACCAGCAGAGATCGTCTAGCGGGAAACATTCAGTACTTC
NA | TRBJ1-6 | TRBV9 | CASSASEGALHF | TGTGCCAGCAGCGCCTCCGAGGGGGCCCTCCACTTT
TRBD1 | TRBJ2-7 | TRBV24-1 | CAYRDRGAYEQYF | TGTGCCTACCGGGACAGGGGTGCCTACGAGCAGTACTTC
NA | TRBJ2-7 | TRBV6-2/TRBV6-3 | CASSYPGPSIKYEQYF | TGTGCCAGCAGTTACCCAGGCCCTTCGATAAAATACGAGCAGTACTTC
TRBD1 | TRBJ1-1 | TRBV4-1 | CASSQDPLTGEEAFF | TGCGCCAGCAGCCAAGATCCTTTGACAGGGGAGGAAGCTTTCTTT
NA | TRBJ2-1 | TRBV24-1 | CATSDFSRRGVSYNEQFF | TGTGCCACCAGTGACTTTTCACGCAGGGGTGTCTCCTACAATGAGCAGTTCTTC
TRBD2 | TRBJ2-2 | TRBV19 | CASSIFPGGRTGELFF | TGTGCCAGTAGTATCTTCCCGGGGGGACGCACCGGGGAGCTGTTTTTT
NA | TRBJ2-5 | TRBV18 | CASSPRQDFQETQYF | TGTGCCAGCTCACCCCGACAGGATTTCCAAGAGACCCAGTACTTC
TRBD1 | TRBJ1-5 | TRBV6-1 | CASSERGGGQPQHF | TGTGCCAGCAGTGAACGAGGGGGCGGTCAGCCCCAGCATTTT
TRBD2 | TRBJ2-5 | TRBV9 | CASSVGLADQETQYF | TGTGCCAGCAGCGTAGGACTAGCGGATCAAGAGACCCAGTACTTC
TRBD1 | TRBJ2-7 | TRBV6-1 | CASSEGGQVREQYF | TGTGCCAGCAGTGAGGGGGGACAGGTCCGCGAGCAGTACTTC
TRBD1 | TRBJ1-6 | TRBV9 | CASSEGQDNSPLHF | TGTGCCAGCAGCGAGGGACAGGATAATTCACCCCTCCACTTT